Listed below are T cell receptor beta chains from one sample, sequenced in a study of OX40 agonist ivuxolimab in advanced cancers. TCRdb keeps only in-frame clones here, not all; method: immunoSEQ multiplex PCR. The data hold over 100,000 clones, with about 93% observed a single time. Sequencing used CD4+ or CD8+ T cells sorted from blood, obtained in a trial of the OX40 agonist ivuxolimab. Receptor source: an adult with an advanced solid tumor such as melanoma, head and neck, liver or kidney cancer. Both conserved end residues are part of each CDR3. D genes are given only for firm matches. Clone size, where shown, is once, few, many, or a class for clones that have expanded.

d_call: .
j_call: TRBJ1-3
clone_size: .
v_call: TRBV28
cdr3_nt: TGTGCCAGCAGTTTAGGGCAGATTGGAAACACCATATATTTT
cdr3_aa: CASSLGQIGNTIYF

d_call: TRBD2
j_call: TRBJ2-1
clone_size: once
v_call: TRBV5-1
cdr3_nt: TGCGCCAGCAGAAGACTAGCGGGGGACAATGAGCAGTTCTTC
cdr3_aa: CASRRLAGDNEQFF

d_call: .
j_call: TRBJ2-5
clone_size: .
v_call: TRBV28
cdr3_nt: TGTGCCAGCAGCATGGGGGGGGCGACCCAAGAGACCCAGTACTTC
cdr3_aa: CASSMGGATQETQYF

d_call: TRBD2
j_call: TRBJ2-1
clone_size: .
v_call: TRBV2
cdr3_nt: TGTGCCAGCAGTCGCACCCCGGGACTAGCGGGAGAACGGTTCTTC
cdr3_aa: CASSRTPGLAGERFF

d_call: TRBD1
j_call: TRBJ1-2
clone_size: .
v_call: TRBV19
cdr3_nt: TGTGCCAGTAGTATTGGACAGGCCCGGGTATATGGCTACACCTTC
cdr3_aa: CASSIGQARVYGYTF

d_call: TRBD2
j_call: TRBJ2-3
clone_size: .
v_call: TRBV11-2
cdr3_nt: TGTGCCAGCAGCTTAATCGAGCGGGGGGGAAATACGCAGTATTTT
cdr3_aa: CASSLIERGGNTQYF

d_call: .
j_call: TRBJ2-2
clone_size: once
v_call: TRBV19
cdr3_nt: TGTGCCAGTAGTATCTTGCGTGCGAACACCGGGGAGCTGTTTTTT
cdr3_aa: CASSILRANTGELFF

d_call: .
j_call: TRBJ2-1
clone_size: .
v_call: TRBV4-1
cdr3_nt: TGCGCCAGCAGCCGCCCCCGGGCAAGCGGATACAATGAGCAGTTCTTC
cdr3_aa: CASSRPRASGYNEQFF

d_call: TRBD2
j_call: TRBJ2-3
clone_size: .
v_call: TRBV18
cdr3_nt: TGTGCCAGCTCACCGCTCGGGGGGGCTGACACAGATACGCAGTATTTT
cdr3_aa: CASSPLGGADTDTQYF

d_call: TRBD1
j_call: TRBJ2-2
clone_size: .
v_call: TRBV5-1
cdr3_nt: TGCGCCAGCAGCGCCACAGGGGCCCTTATAAACACCGGGGAGCTGTTTTTT
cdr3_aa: CASSATGALINTGELFF

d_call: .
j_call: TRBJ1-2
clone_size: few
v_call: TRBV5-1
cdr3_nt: TGCGCCAGCAGCCCATCCGTGGGGACTAACTATGGCTACACCTTC
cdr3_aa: CASSPSVGTNYGYTF

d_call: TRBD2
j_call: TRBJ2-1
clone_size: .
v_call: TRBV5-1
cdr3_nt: TGCGCCAGCAGCCCTTCGGGGAGGGGCGTTGACTTCAATGAGCAGTTCTTC
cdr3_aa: CASSPSGRGVDFNEQFF

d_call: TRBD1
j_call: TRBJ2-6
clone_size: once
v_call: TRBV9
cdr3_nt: TGTGCCAGCAGCGTCCTCAGACAGGGGACCAACGTCCTGACTTTC
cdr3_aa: CASSVLRQGTNVLTF

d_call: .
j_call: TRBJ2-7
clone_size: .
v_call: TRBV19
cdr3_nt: TGTGCCAGTAGTACGAATGGACCCTACGAGCAGTACTTC
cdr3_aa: CASSTNGPYEQYF

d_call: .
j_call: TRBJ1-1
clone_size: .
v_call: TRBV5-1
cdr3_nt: TGCGCCAGCAGAATTTCAGGGATGAACACTGAAGCTTTCTTT
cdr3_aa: CASRISGMNTEAFF

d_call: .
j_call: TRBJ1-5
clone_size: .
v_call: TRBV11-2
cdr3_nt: TGTGCCAGCAGCTTTGGCAGGGGCCAGCCCCAGCATTTT
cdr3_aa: CASSFGRGQPQHF

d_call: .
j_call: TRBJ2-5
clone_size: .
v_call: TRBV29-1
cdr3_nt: TGCAGCGTCTTAGCGGACAGCCAAGAGACCCAGTACTTC
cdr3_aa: CSVLADSQETQYF

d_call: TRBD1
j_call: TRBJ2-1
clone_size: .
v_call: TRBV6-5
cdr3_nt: TGTGCCAGCAGTTCCGGACAGGGCTACAATGAGCAGTTCTTC
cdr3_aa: CASSSGQGYNEQFF

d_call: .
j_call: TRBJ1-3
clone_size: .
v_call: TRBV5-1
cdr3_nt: TGCGCCAGCAGCTTGGGCAGAGAGGGCTCTGGAAACACCATATATTTT
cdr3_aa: CASSLGREGSGNTIYF

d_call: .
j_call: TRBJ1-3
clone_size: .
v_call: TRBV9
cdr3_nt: TGTGCCAGCAGCCTCGGAAACACCATATATTTT
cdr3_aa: CASSLGNTIYF

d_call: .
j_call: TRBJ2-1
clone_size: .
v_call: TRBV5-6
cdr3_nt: TGTGCCAGCAGCTTGGCATTAGCCTTATCATACAATGAGCAGTTCTTC
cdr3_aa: CASSLALALSYNEQFF

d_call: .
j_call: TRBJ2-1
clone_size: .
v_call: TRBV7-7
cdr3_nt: TGTGCCAGCAGCTTAAGGGGTCCCGGGACAAACACCTACAATGAGCAGTTCTTC
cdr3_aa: CASSLRGPGTNTYNEQFF

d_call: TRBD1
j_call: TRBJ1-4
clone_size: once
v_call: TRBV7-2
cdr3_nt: TGTGCCAGCAGCTTCACCGGGACAGATTTAAATGAAAAACTGTTTTTT
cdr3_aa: CASSFTGTDLNEKLFF

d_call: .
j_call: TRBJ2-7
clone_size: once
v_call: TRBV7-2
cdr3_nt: TGTGCCAGCAGCTCTTTCTACGAGCAGTACTTC
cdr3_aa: CASSSFYEQYF

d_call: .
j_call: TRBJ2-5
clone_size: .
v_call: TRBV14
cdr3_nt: TGTGCCAGCAGCCGCCTCGGGGGAGCAGAGACCCAGTACTTC
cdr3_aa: CASSRLGGAETQYF

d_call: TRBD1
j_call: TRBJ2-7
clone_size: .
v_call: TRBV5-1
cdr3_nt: TGCGCCAGCAGACCTCAGACAGGGGTTGCCTACGAGCAGTACTTC
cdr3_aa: CASRPQTGVAYEQYF

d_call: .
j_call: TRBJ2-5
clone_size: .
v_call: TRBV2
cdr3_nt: TGTGCCAGCAGTGAGGGGCGGGCCCAAGAGACCCAGTACTTC
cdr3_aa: CASSEGRAQETQYF

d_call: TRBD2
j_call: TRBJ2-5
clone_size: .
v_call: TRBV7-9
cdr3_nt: TGTGCCAGCAGCAGAGGACTAGCGGGGCCAAGCAGGGAGACCCAGTACTTC
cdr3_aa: CASSRGLAGPSRETQYF

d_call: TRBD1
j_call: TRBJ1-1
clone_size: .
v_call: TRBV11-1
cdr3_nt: TGTGCCAGCAGCTTAGTACTAGGACAGGGGAACACTGAAGCTTTCTTT
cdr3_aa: CASSLVLGQGNTEAFF

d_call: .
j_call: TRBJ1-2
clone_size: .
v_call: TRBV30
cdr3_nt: TGTGCCTGGAGTCCCATTTCTAACAACTATGGCTACACCTTC
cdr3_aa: CAWSPISNNYGYTF

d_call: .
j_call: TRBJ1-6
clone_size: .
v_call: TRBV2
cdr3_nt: TGTGCCAGCAGACGCAGGGCAGACAATTCACCCCTCCACTTT
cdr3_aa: CASRRRADNSPLHF